Listed here are 17 T cell receptor beta chains from one sample, sequenced in a study of CD8+ T cells in alopecia areata. As for treatment: oral pan-JAK inhibitor, 5-10 mg twice daily. Extraction of RNA preceded its reverse transcription into cDNA, which served as the sequencing template. Assay: immunoSEQ multiplex PCR; the TCRdb copy retains only in-frame clones and omits some. Among 170,000 or so clones, roughly 50% were seen once, and the ten largest hold around an eighth. This sample comprised CD8+ T cells sorted from blood, obtained at week 24, from a patient treated with tofacitinib. All receptors come from a human donor with alopecia areata.

V is TRBV2 and J is TRBJ2-7; 8 bases align to TRBD1. The V and J ends lost 0 bases and 5 bases, in that order; junction bases with no gene match: 0. The germline V gene has CDR1 SNHLY and CDR2 FYNNEI. There are 13 residues in the CDR3. The CDR3 DNA is TGTGCCAGCAGTGAAGCGGACAGGGACGAGCAGTACTTC. Its translation: CASSEADRDEQYF.

The CDR3 protein is CASSQETSQLGTEAFF. CDR3 sequence (DNA): TGCGCCAGCAGCCAAGAAACATCCCAGTTGGGCACTGAAGCTTTCTTT. The V gene is TRBV4-1, the J gene TRBJ1-1; D not resolved. V lost 0 bases to trimming and J lost 4 bases, with 15 bases between them. The CDR3 spans 16 residues. CDR1 is MGHRA and CDR2 is YSYEKL in the germline V gene.

J is TRBJ2-4 and V is TRBV15; D gene uncertain. The germline V gene encodes CDR1 LNHNV and CDR2 YYDKDF (reference sequence). Between the trimmed V and J ends, which lost 0 bases and 5 bases, there was a span of 2 bases. This CDR3 region has 12 residues. This CDR3 is CATSRDENIQYF. In DNA, the CDR3 is TGTGCCACCAGCAGAGATGAAAACATTCAGTACTTC. Drawing the rest from reference TRBV15 and TRBJ2-4, the complete variable domain is DAMVIQNPRYQVTQFGKPVTLSCSQTLNHNVMYWYQQKSSQAPKLLFHYYDKDFNNEADTPDNFQSRRPNTSFCFLDIRSPGLGDTAMYLCATSRDENIQYFGAGTRLSVL.

The rearrangement joins TRBV2 to TRBJ1-5, with 7 bases aligning to TRBD1. Per the germline V gene, CDR1 is SNHLY and CDR2 is FYNNEI. CDR3 size: 17 residues. V lost 4 bases, J lost 2 bases, and 11 bases stayed unmatched. The CDR3 protein is CASSGFVQGRGNQPQHF. CDR3 in DNA: TGTGCCAGCAGTGGGTTCGTACAGGGGAGGGGCAATCAGCCCCAGCATTTT.

This clone was counted a few times. The chain is built from TRBV6-5 and TRBJ2-1; 8 bases map to TRBD2. CDR1 is MNHEY, CDR2 SVGAGI, per germline. CDR3 size: 15 residues. With 5 bases clipped from V and 10 bases from J, the junction kept 13 bases outside the gene matches. The CDR3 nucleotides are TGTGCCAGCAGTATCGAGGCTACGGGAGGGTTAGAGCAGTTCTTC. Its protein product is CASSIEATGGLEQFF.

The J gene is TRBJ1-1, the V gene TRBV6-6; TRBD1 might be the D (5 bases). Trimming took off 2 bases at V and 4 bases at J, with 11 bases between the two ends. Germline V gene lookup returns CDR1 MNHNY and CDR2 SVGAGI (reference sequence). This CDR3 region has 14 residues. CDR3 in amino acids: CASSYGSGGTEAFF. CDR3 DNA sequence: TGTGCCAGCAGTTACGGAAGCGGGGGCACTGAAGCTTTCTTT.

The chain is built from TRBV15 and TRBJ1-6; no clear D. There are 15 residues in the CDR3. The V end was cut by 0 bases, the J end by 6 bases, with 9 bases between. CDR1 and CDR2 (germline): LNHNV, YYDKDF (reference sequence). CDR3 region: CATSRDRARNSPLHF. The CDR3 coding sequence is TGTGCCACCAGCAGAGATCGGGCCCGTAATTCACCCCTCCACTTT. Full variable domain (missing parts from reference TRBV15 and TRBJ1-6): DAMVIQNPRYQVTQFGKPVTLSCSQTLNHNVMYWYQQKSSQAPKLLFHYYDKDFNNEADTPDNFQSRRPNTSFCFLDIRSPGLGDTAMYLCATSRDRARNSPLHFGNGTRLTVT.

The chain uses TRBV27 and TRBJ2-1; TRBD2 agrees at 8 bases. Germline loops: CDR1 MNHEY, CDR2 SMNVEV (reference sequence). With 3 bases clipped from V and 9 bases from J, the junction kept 7 bases outside the gene matches. The CDR3 runs to 14 residues. The CDR3 bases are TGTGCCAGCAGTTTCTCCTCGGGACTAGGTGAGCAGTTCTTC. It codes for CASSFSSGLGEQFF.

The rearrangement links TRBV6-5 to TRBJ1-2; 9 bases map to TRBD1. J was trimmed by 7 bases and V by 6 bases; bases with no gene match: 9. The CDR3 runs 14 residues. Germline CDR1 reads MNHEY; CDR2 reads SVGAGI. The CDR3 nucleotides read TGTGCCAGCAGCATAGCCGGGACAGGGATTGGCTACACCTTC. It specifies CASSIAGTGIGYTF.

The table lists this clone with a few counts. The rearrangement joins TRBV25-1 to TRBJ1-3; D gene unclear. The V end lost 2 bases, the J end lost 7 bases, and 9 bases lay between the germline ends. Germline CDR1 and CDR2: MGHDK and SYGVNS. The CDR3 has 13 residues. CDR3 protein: CASSEGGGNTIYF. DNA for the CDR3: TGTGCCAGCAGTGAAGGTGGTGGGAACACCATATATTTT.

The chain couples TRBV5-1 to TRBJ2-1; 15 bases align to TRBD2. The germline V gene has CDR1 SGHRS and CDR2 YFSETQ. J was trimmed by 8 bases and V by 1 base; bases with no gene match: 4. The CDR3 is 16 residues long. CDR3 amino acids: CASSLRGLAGGDEQFF. CDR3 sequence (DNA): TGCGCCAGCAGCTTGAGGGGACTAGCGGGGGGCGATGAGCAGTTCTTC.

This clone was seen only a few times. This chain uses TRBV29-1 with TRBJ2-3; TRBD1 might be the D (5 bases). Germline V gene lookup returns CDR1 SQVTM and CDR2 ANQGSEA. With 7 bases removed from V and 4 bases from J, the gap between germline ends came to 6 bases. The CDR3 is 10 amino acids. The CDR3 DNA reads as TGCAGCGGGGGCCCAGATACGCAGTATTTT. It yields the protein CSGGPDTQYF.

This sequence joins TRBV29-1 and TRBJ1-2, with D maybe TRBD1 (5 bases). V was pared by 6 bases and J by 1 base, with 12 bases between. CDR1 is SQVTM and CDR2 is ANQGSEA in the germline V gene. This CDR3 spans 13 amino acids. For the CDR3, the DNA is TGCAGCGTACCGGGGGATGATAACTATGGCTACACCTTC. It specifies CSVPGDDNYGYTF.

This clone was picked up a small number of times. The chain uses TRBV6-6 and TRBJ2-7; tentatively, D is TRBD2 (5 bases). The CDR3 length is 16 residues. Between the trimmed V and J ends, which lost 8 bases and 4 bases, there was a span of 24 bases. Germline CDR1 MNHNY, CDR2 SVGAGI (reference sequence). Written as DNA, the CDR3 is TGTGCCAGCTCCCATTCTATCCCGGGATCCCATTACGAGCAGTACTTC. Translating it yields CASSHSIPGSHYEQYF.

The V and J genes are TRBV29-1 and TRBJ1-2; TRBD1 aligns across 9 bases. With V trimmed by 6 bases and J by 5 bases, 7 bases remained unmatched. CDR3 size: 13 residues. Looked up from germline, CDR1 is SQVTM and CDR2 is ANQGSEA. In DNA, the CDR3 is TGCAGCGTCCCCGGGGACAGGGTGTATGGCTACACCTTC. Amino acids: CSVPGDRVYGYTF. Full variable domain (missing parts from reference TRBV29-1 and TRBJ1-2): SAVISQKPSRDICQRGTSLTIQCQVDSQVTMMFWYRQQPGQSLTLIATANQGSEATYESGFVIDKFPISRPNLTFSTLTVSNMSPEDSSIYLCSVPGDRVYGYTFGSGTRLTVV.

V and J are TRBV5-1 and TRBJ2-5; possibly TRBD1 for D (5 bases). The J call may be mistaken, given a closer DNA end match to TRBJ2-7. CDR3 size: 13 residues. The V gene's germline CDR1 is SGHRS and CDR2 YFSETQ. DNA for the CDR3: TGCGCCAGCAGCTCCGAGGACAACTACGAGCAGTACTTC. It encodes CASSSEDNYEQYF.

V and J are TRBV11-2 and TRBJ2-3, with D possibly being TRBD1 (6 bases). Trimming left V 0 bases short and J 0 bases short, with 7 bases between. The CDR3 runs to 15 residues. Per the germline V gene, CDR1 is SGHAT and CDR2 is FQNNGV. The CDR3 loop is CASSLEQGSTDTQYF. CDR3 DNA: TGTGCCAGCAGCTTAGAACAGGGAAGCACAGATACGCAGTATTTT.